This T cell receptor (beta chain) was identified in a study of CD8 T cells in ankylosing spondylitis. TCRdb reprocessed the 5' RACE reads via MiXCR and lists one record per CDR3 protein. Among about 250,000 distinct CDR3 sequences listed, over 15% were seen once. The TCR was taken from a male donor with ankylosing spondylitis or in good health (not recorded which). Sequenced input: blood, either unsorted or a sorted T cell fraction (not recorded which).

The CDR3 loop reads CASSPGDRENTEAFF. In nucleotides, the CDR3 is TGCGCCAGCAGCCCCGGGGACAGGGAGAACACTGAAGCTTTCTTT. The gene calls are TRBV5-1 and TRBJ1-1; 9 bases fit TRBD1. The CDR3 is 15 residues long. Germline V gene lookup returns CDR1 SGHRS and CDR2 YFSETQ. V dropped 4 bases and J dropped 1; count of bases not matched to a gene: 5.